The rows below give T cell receptor beta chains drawn from one sample of a study of blood T cell repertoires in COVID-19. Sequencing was performed with immunoSEQ multiplex PCR; in TCRdb, only in-frame clones are kept and a portion is missing. This sample carries around 260,000 clones, roughly 90% of them seen once, and the ten largest clones take 2.2%. Source material: peripheral blood. The receptors come from a woman in her 30s with COVID-19, enrolled during active disease. Each CDR3 is given with its conserved first and last residue. Each record gives: J gene, D gene, clone size, V gene, CDR3 DNA, CDR3 protein. A D gene is named only where the DNA matches it firmly. A clone size is listed for some rows: how often the clone was seen (once, few, many), or a class if it is expanded.

>TRBJ2-1|TRBD2|NA|TRBV5-5
TGTGCCAGCAGCCCCGACCCACTAGCGGGGGTTAGCTCCTACAATGAGCAGTTCTTC
CASSPDPLAGVSSYNEQFF
>TRBJ1-2|NA|NA|TRBV4-1
TGCGCCAGCAGCCAAGATGCATACGGGAACTATGGCTACACCTTC
CASSQDAYGNYGYTF
>TRBJ2-7|NA|NA|TRBV7-2
TGTGCCAGCAGCTTCGACAGGAGAAGCTCCTACGAGCAGTACTTC
CASSFDRRSSYEQYF
>TRBJ1-5|TRBD1|NA|TRBV28
TGTGCCAGCAGTTCCTTAGGACAGGGGGTTCTGCCCCAGCATTTT
CASSSLGQGVLPQHF
>TRBJ2-3|TRBD2|NA|TRBV2
TGTGCCAGCAGGGAACTAGCGGGAGGGCCGGATACGCAGTATTTT
CASRELAGGPDTQYF
>TRBJ2-5|TRBD2|NA|TRBV27
TGTGCCAGCAGCTCGGGACTAGCGGGAGGCGGACACCAAGAGACCCAGTACTTC
CASSSGLAGGGHQETQYF
>TRBJ2-3|TRBD2|NA|TRBV7-3
TGTGCCAGCAGTCCCGGACTAGGCAGAGTGGATACGCAGTATTTT
CASSPGLGRVDTQYF
>TRBJ2-1|NA|NA|TRBV5-5
TGTGCCAGCACCTGGGGGACTGAGGGGTACAATGAGCAGTTCTTC
CASTWGTEGYNEQFF
>TRBJ1-5|TRBD1|NA|TRBV24-1
TGTGCCACCCGGAGTGATCTCCTCCGGGACAGACCTTATCAGCCCCAGCATTTT
CATRSDLLRDRPYQPQHF
>TRBJ1-5|NA|NA|TRBV6-5
TGTGCCAGCGGGCTGGGTAGCAATCAGCCCCAGCATTTT
CASGLGSNQPQHF
>TRBJ2-1|NA|NA|TRBV29-1
TGCAGCGTTTCATCGAATGGGCTAGCGCTGAATGAGCAGTTCTTC
CSVSSNGLALNEQFF
>TRBJ1-1|NA|NA|TRBV5-1
TGCGCCAGCAGCTTGGATCGGGGGACTGAAGCTTTCTTT
CASSLDRGTEAFF
>TRBJ1-2|NA|few|TRBV15
TGTGCCACCAGCAGAGGGACAGCTAAAACTACTAACTATGGCTACACCTTC
CATSRGTAKTTNYGYTF
>TRBJ2-1|TRBD2|few|TRBV19
TGTGCCAGTAGTGGTCTAGCGGGGCTCTACAATGAGCAGTTCTTC
CASSGLAGLYNEQFF
>TRBJ2-7|NA|NA|TRBV19
TGTGCCAGTACGACGGGTCCGCAGTACGAGCAGTACTTC
CASTTGPQYEQYF
>TRBJ2-3|TRBD1|NA|TRBV2
TGTGCCAGCCTAGACAGGGAGGATACGCAGTATTTT
CASLDREDTQYF
>TRBJ1-5|TRBD1|NA|TRBV9
TGTGCCAGCAGCGCTACAGGGGGCGATCAGCCCCAGCATTTT
CASSATGGDQPQHF
>TRBJ1-1|NA|NA|TRBV11-2
TGTGCCAGCAGCATGAGTACAGGGCAGGAAGCTTTCTTT
CASSMSTGQEAFF
>TRBJ2-7|TRBD2|NA|TRBV7-6
TGTGCCAGCAGCCCCCGAGCGGGGGCTTACGAGCAGTACTTC
CASSPRAGAYEQYF
>TRBJ2-1|TRBD2|NA|TRBV12-3/TRBV12-4
TGTGCCAGCAGCCGGTCTAGCGGGAGTTCGCAGTTCTTC
CASSRSSGSSQFF
>TRBJ1-6|NA|NA|TRBV6-5
TGTGCCAGCAGGCGGGGCAGTTCACCCCTCCACTTT
CASRRGSSPLHF
>TRBJ2-3|TRBD2|NA|TRBV19
TGTGCCAGTGGACGGACAGCGGGAGACACAGATACGCAGTATTTT
CASGRTAGDTDTQYF
>TRBJ2-6|NA|NA|TRBV19
TGTGCCAGTAGGCGGGCGCTGGGAAGAGAATCTGGGGCCAACGTCCTGACTTTC
CASRRALGRESGANVLTF
>TRBJ2-4|NA|NA|TRBV6-1
TGTGCCAGCAGTGAAAGTGTAACAGATCTAGCCAAAAACATTCAGTACTTC
CASSESVTDLAKNIQYF
>TRBJ1-1|NA|NA|TRBV7-2
TGTGCCAGCAGCTTAACGGGTAAAAGGCCCAATGTTGAAGCTTTCTTT
CASSLTGKRPNVEAFF
>TRBJ2-7|NA|NA|TRBV7-2
TGTGCCAGCAGCCCGAGGACATCTGTCAAGCAGTACTTC
CASSPRTSVKQYF
>TRBJ2-1|NA|few|TRBV5-1
TGCGCCAGCAGCTTCGGGAGCTCCTACAATGAGCAGTTCTTC
CASSFGSSYNEQFF
>TRBJ1-3|NA|NA|TRBV28
TGTGCCAGCAGTTTTCAACTCTCTGGAAACACCATATATTTT
CASSFQLSGNTIYF
>TRBJ2-3|NA|NA|TRBV9
TGTGCCAGCAGCTTTTTAGCGGGCACAGATACGCAGTATTTT
CASSFLAGTDTQYF
>TRBJ2-5|NA|NA|TRBV18
TGTGCCAGCTCAAGCGGACAGTTCCAAGAGACCCAGTACTTC
CASSSGQFQETQYF
>TRBJ1-2|NA|few|TRBV5-4
TGTGCCAGCAGCTTGTTCTTCGGGGGGGCCTATGGCTACACCTTC
CASSLFFGGAYGYTF
>TRBJ1-2|TRBD1|NA|TRBV29-1
TGCAGCGGCGTCGAATTGGACAGGTCTGGTTCTAACTATGGCTACACCTTC
CSGVELDRSGSNYGYTF
>TRBJ2-3|TRBD2|NA|TRBV30
TGTGCCTGGAGAGGCGGACCTAGCGGGCTAGTTTCCACAGATACGCAGTATTTT
CAWRGGPSGLVSTDTQYF
>TRBJ2-7|NA|NA|TRBV21-1
TGTGCCAGCAGCGTCCTTGACAGGGCAAGAGGCTACGAGCAGTACTTC
CASSVLDRARGYEQYF
>TRBJ1-3|NA|NA|TRBV5-4
TGTGCCAGCAGCCTGACCGGGACAACTGGAAACACCATATATTTT
CASSLTGTTGNTIYF
>TRBJ2-3|TRBD1|NA|TRBV10-2
TGCGCCAGCCACGGGACAGGGACAGATACGCAGTATTTT
CASHGTGTDTQYF
>TRBJ1-4|TRBD1|NA|TRBV7-8
TGTGCCAGCAGCTTAGCGACAGGGGGTAGAGAAAAACTGTTTTTT
CASSLATGGREKLFF
>TRBJ1-5|NA|NA|TRBV3-1/TRBV3-2
TGTGCCAGCAGCCAAGGGCAGAGGGATCAGCCCCAGCATTTT
CASSQGQRDQPQHF
>TRBJ1-3|NA|NA|TRBV19
TGTGCCAGTAGCGAAAACAGGGCTGGAAACACCATATATTTT
CASSENRAGNTIYF
>TRBJ1-1|NA|NA|TRBV5-4
TGTGCCAGCAGAATCGGACGGGGGAGGACTGAAGCTTTCTTT
CASRIGRGRTEAFF
>TRBJ2-7|TRBD1|NA|TRBV29-1
TGCAGCGTAGGACCGACAGGGGCGGACTACGAGCAGTACTTC
CSVGPTGADYEQYF
>TRBJ1-1|TRBD1|NA|TRBV12-3/TRBV12-4
TGTGCCAGCAGTTTAGGACAGGGTGTGATTTCCTTT
CASSLGQGVISF
>TRBJ2-5|TRBD2|NA|TRBV7-2
TGTGCCAGCAGCTTAGGTGCGGGAGGGCCGGAGACCCAGTACTTC
CASSLGAGGPETQYF
>TRBJ2-7|TRBD1|NA|TRBV5-4
TGTGCCAGCACCCTTGGTGGGACAGTGGGTAAGGAGCAGTACTTC
CASTLGGTVGKEQYF
>TRBJ1-2|NA|NA|TRBV7-2
TGTGCCAGCAGCCCCGTCAGTTTTAACGGGGGCTACACCTTC
CASSPVSFNGGYTF
>TRBJ1-5|NA|NA|TRBV18
TGTGCCACCCGAGACAGTGGCAATCAGCCCCAGCATTTT
CATRDSGNQPQHF
>TRBJ2-1|TRBD2|NA|TRBV11-1
TGTGCCAGCAGCTTAGGACTAGCGGGAGTGAATGAGCAGTTCTTC
CASSLGLAGVNEQFF
>TRBJ1-6|TRBD1|NA|TRBV18
TGTGCCAGCTCACCGGGGACAGCAGATAATTCACCCCTCCACTTT
CASSPGTADNSPLHF
>TRBJ1-1|TRBD1|NA|TRBV29-1
TGCAGCGTTGATTTGACAGGGGGCACTGAAGCTTTCTTT
CSVDLTGGTEAFF
>TRBJ1-3|TRBD1|NA|TRBV19
TGTGCCAGTAGTACCCCCTGGACAGGCGCTGGAAACACCATATATTTT
CASSTPWTGAGNTIYF
>TRBJ1-1|NA|NA|TRBV10-1
TGCGCCAGCAGCTATTACAGGGCGGAAGGAGAAGCTTTCTTT
CASSYYRAEGEAFF